Each of the 5 T cell receptor beta chains below was sequenced from the same sample in a study of CXCR4 blockade with PD-1 therapy in pancreatic cancer. The method was immunoSEQ multiplex PCR; TCRdb's version includes in-frame clones alone and lacks a portion of them. Counted here are several hundred clones, 35% to 55% occurring once; the ten biggest clones make up about 12%. Material for sequencing was tumor tissue. Source of these receptors: a human donor with pancreatic ductal adenocarcinoma.

V usage is TRBV19 and J usage is TRBJ2-3, with 9 bases lining up with TRBD2. V lost 7 bases and J lost 1; bases outside the gene matches: 6. The CDR3 has 15 residues. From germline, CDR1 is LNHDA and CDR2 SQIVND (reference sequence). CDR3 nucleotides: TGTGCCAGTACCCTGACTAGCGGCCGCACAGATACGCAGTATTTT. This translates into CASTLTSGRTDTQYF.

The rearrangement uses TRBV11-3 and TRBJ2-1, with TRBD2 identical over 7 bases. The CDR3 extends over 19 amino acids. V lost 5 bases to trimming and J lost 5 bases; unmatched junction nucleotides: 21. Per germline, CDR1 SGHNT and CDR2 YENEEA. CDR3 nucleotides: TGTGCCAGCAGCCCTGCCCTAGCGGACGCTAAGTCAATTCACAATGAGCAGTTCTTC. Amino acid sequence: CASSPALADAKSIHNEQFF.

In this sample, this clone turned up a few times. The chain combines TRBV6-8 with TRBJ2-1, with TRBD1 identical over 8 bases. CDR1 and CDR2 (germline): MNHGY, SAAAGT. CDR3 length: 15 amino acids. The J segment lost 2 bases and the V segment lost 6 bases, leaving 6 bases of the junction unmatched. For the CDR3, the DNA is TGTGCCAGCAGCCCCGACAGGGGCACCTACAATGAGCAGTTCTTC. Translated, it gives CASSPDRGTYNEQFF.

Sample share makes this clone medium-sized. Distinct nucleotide sequences in the sample also encode this CDR3. The chain links TRBV6-8 to TRBJ1-2; tentative D call: TRBD1 (6 bases). Deletions cut 2 bases from V and 4 bases from J, with 11 bases between. CDR3 length: 14 residues. Germline CDR1 MNHGY, CDR2 SAAAGT. The CDR3 is CASSYGGQPYGYTF. CDR3 in DNA: TGTGCCAGCAGTTACGGAGGACAGCCCTATGGCTACACCTTC.

This clone was seen once. The chain employs TRBV30 and TRBJ1-2; TRBD1 agrees at 7 bases. The CDR3 length is 13 residues. The germline gives CDR1 GTSNPN, CDR2 SVGIG (reference sequence). Unmatched junction bases numbered 11, after V lost 5 bases and J lost 8 bases. The CDR3 region is CAWGTVTSGGYTF. In DNA, the CDR3 is TGTGCCTGGGGGACAGTTACTTCAGGAGGCTACACCTTC.